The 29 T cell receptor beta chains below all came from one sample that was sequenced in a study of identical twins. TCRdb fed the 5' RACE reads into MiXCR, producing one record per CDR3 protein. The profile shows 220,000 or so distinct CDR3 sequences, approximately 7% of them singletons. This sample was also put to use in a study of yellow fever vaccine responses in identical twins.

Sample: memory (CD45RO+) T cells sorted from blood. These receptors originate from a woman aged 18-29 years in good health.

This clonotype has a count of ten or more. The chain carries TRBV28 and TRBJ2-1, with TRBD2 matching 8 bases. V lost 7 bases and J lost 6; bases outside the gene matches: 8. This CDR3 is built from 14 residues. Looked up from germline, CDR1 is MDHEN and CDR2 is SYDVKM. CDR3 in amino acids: CASTPGLGANEQFF. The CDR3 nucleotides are TGTGCCAGCACCCCGGGACTAGGCGCCAATGAGCAGTTCTTC.

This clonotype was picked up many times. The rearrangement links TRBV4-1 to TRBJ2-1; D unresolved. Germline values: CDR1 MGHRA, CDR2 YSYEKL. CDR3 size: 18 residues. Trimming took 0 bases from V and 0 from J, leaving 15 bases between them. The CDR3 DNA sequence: TGCGCCAGCAGCCAAGATCAATTGGCTACTTCCTCCTACAATGAGCAGTTCTTC. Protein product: CASSQDQLATSSYNEQFF.

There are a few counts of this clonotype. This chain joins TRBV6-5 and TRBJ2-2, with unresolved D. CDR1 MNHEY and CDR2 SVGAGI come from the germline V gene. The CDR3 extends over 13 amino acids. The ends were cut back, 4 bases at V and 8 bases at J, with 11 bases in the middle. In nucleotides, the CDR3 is TGTGCCAGCAGTTGGAGAATGTTAGGGGAGCTGTTTTTT. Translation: CASSWRMLGELFF.

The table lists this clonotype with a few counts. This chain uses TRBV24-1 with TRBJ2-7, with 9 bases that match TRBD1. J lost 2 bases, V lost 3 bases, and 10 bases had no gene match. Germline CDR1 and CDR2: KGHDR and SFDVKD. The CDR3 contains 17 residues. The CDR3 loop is CATSDLTGTGMTYEQYV. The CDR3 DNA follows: TGTGCCACCAGTGATCTCACCGGGACAGGGATGACCTACGAGCAGTACGTC.

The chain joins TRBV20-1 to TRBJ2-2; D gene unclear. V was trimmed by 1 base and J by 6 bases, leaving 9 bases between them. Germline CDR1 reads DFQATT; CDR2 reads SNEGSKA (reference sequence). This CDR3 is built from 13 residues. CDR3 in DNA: TGCAGTGCTAGAGTGTCGGCGTCCGGGGAGCTGTTTTTT. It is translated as CSARVSASGELFF.

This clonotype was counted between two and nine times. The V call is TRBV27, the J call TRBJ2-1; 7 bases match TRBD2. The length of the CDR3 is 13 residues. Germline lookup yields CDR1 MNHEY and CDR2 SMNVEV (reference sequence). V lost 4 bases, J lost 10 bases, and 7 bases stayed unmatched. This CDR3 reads CASSSPWGGEQFF. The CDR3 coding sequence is TGTGCCAGCAGTTCCCCCTGGGGGGGGGAGCAGTTCTTC.

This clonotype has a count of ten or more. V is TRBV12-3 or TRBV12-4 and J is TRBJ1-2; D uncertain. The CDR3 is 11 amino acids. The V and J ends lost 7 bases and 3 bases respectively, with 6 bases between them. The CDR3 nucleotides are TGTGCCAGCAAGGGATACTATGGCTACACCTTC. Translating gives CASKGYYGYTF.

CDR3 sequence: CSARSGSSYNEQFF. In DNA, the CDR3 is TGCAGTGCTAGAAGCGGCAGCTCCTACAATGAGCAGTTCTTC. The chain recombines TRBV20-1 with TRBJ2-1, with D perhaps TRBD2 (5 bases). The germline V gene encodes CDR1 DFQATT and CDR2 SNEGSKA (reference sequence). The V and J ends lost 2 bases and 0 bases respectively, with 8 bases between them. The CDR3 is 14 residues long.

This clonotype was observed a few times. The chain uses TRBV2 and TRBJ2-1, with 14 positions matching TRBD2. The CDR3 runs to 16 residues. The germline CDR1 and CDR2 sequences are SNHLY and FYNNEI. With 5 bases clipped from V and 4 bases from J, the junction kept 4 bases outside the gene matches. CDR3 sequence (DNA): TGTGCCAGCAGTACGACTAGCGGGGGGGGGTACAATGAGCAGTTCTTC. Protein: CASSTTSGGGYNEQFF. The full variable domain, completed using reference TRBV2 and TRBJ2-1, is EPEVTQTPSHQVTQMGQEVILRCVPISNHLYFYWYRQILGQKVEFLVSFYNNEISEKSEIFDDQFSVERPDGSNFTLKIRSTKLEDSAMYFCASSTTSGGGYNEQFFGPGTRLTVL.

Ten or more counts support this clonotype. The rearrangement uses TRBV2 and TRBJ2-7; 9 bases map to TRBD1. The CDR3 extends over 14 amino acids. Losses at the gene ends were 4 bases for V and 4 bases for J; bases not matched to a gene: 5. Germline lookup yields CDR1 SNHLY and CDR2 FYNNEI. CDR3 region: CASSGRDRDYEQYF. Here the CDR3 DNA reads TGTGCCAGCAGTGGTAGGGACAGGGATTACGAGCAGTACTTC.

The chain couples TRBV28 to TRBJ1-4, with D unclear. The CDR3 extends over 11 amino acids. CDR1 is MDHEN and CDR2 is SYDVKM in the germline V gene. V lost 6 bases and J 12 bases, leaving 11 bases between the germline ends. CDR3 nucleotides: TGTGCCAGCAGCCGATCTGGGGAACTGTTTTTT. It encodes CASSRSGELFF.

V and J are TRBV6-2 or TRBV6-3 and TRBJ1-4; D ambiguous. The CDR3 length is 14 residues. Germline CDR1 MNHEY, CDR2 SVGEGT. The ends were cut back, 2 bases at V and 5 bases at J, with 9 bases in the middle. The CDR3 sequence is CASSYPVLNEKLFF. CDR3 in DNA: TGTGCCAGCAGTTACCCTGTCCTAAATGAAAAACTGTTTTTT.

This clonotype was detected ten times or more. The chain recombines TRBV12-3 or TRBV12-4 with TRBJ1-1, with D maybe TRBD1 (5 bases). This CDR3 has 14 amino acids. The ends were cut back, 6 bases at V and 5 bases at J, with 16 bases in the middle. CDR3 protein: CASSLQDTSTEAFF. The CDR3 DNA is TGTGCCAGCAGCTTACAGGACACATCGACTGAAGCTTTCTTT.

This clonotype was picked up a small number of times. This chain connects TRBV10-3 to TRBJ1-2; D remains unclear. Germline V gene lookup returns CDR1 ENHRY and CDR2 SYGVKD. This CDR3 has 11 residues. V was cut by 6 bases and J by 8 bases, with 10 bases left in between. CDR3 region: CAISHGEGYTF. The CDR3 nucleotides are TGTGCCATCAGCCACGGCGAGGGCTACACCTTC.

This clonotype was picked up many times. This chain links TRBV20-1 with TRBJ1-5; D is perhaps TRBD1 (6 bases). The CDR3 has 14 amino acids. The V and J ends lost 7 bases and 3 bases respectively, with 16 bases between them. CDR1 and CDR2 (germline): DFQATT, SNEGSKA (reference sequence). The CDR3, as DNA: TGCAGTGTCCCAGCGGGGGGCAACAATCAGCCCCAGCATTTT. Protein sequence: CSVPAGGNNQPQHF.

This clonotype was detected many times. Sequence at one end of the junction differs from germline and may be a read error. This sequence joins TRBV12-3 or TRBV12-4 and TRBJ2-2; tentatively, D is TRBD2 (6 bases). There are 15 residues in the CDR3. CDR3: CASSLGGANTGELFF. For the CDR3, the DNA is TGCGCCAGCAGCTTGGGCGGGGCGAACACCGGGGAGCTGTTTTTT.

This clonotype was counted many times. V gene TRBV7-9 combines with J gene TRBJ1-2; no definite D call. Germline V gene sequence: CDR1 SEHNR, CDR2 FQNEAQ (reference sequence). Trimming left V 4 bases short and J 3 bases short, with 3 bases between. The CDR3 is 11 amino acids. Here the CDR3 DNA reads TGTGCCAGCAGCTACTACTATGGCTACACCTTC. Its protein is CASSYYYGYTF. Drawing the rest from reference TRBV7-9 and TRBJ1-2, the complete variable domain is DTGVSQNPRHKITKRGQNVTFRCDPISEHNRLYWYRQTLGQGPEFLTYFQNEAQLEKSRLLSDRFSAERPKGSFSTLEIQRTEQGDSAMYLCASSYYYGYTFGSGTRLTVV.

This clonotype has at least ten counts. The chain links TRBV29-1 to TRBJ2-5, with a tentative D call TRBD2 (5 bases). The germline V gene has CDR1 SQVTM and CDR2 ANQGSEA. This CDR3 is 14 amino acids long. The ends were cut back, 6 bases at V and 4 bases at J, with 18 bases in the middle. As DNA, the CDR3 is TGCAGCGTAGACTACCGGGCTCATGGAGAGACCCAGTACTTC. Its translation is CSVDYRAHGETQYF. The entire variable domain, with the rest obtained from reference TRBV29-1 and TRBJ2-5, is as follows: SAVISQKPSRDICQRGTSLTIQCQVDSQVTMMFWYRQQPGQSLTLIATANQGSEATYESGFVIDKFPISRPNLTFSTLTVSNMSPEDSSIYLCSVDYRAHGETQYFGPGTRLLVL.

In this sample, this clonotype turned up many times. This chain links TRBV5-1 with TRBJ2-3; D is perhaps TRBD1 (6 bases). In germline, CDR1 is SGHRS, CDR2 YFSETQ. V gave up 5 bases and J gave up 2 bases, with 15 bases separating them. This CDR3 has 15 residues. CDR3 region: CASSLGGADTDTQYF. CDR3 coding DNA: TGCGCCAGCAGTTTAGGGGGTGCCGACACAGATACGCAGTATTTT.

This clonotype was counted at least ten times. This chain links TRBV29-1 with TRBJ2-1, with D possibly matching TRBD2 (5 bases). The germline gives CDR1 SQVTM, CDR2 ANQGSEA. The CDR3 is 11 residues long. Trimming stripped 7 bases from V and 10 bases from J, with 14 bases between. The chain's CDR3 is CSGGTSGEQFF. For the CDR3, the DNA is TGCAGCGGGGGAACTTCGGGAGAGCAGTTCTTC.

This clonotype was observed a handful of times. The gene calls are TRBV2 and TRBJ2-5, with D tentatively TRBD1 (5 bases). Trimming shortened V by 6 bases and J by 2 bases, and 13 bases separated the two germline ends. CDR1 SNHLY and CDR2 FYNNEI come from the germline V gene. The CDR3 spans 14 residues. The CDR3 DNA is TGTGCCAGCAGCTTTGACAGTAAGCAAGAGACCCAGTACTTC. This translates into CASSFDSKQETQYF.

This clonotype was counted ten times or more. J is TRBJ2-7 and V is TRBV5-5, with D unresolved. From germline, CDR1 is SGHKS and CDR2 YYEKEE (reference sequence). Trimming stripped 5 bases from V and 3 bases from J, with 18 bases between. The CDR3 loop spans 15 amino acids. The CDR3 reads CASSPHHSNSYEQYV. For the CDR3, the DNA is TGTGCCAGCAGTCCCCATCACTCAAACAGCTACGAGCAGTACGTC.

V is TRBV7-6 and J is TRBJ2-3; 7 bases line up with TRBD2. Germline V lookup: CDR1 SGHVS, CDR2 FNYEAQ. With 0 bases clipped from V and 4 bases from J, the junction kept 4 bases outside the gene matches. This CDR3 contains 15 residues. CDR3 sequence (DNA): TGTGCCAGCAGCTTAGCGGGAGGGCGCTCAGATACGCAGTATTTT. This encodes CASSLAGGRSDTQYF.

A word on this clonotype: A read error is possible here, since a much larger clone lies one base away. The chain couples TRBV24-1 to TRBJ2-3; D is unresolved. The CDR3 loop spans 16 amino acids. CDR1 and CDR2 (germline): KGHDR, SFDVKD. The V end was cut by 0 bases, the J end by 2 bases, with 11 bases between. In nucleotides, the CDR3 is TGTGCCACCAGTGATTTGTCTTGCCCGACCACAGATACGCAGTATTTT. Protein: CATSDLSCPTTDTQYF.

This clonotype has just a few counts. The CDR3 loop is CATSETGPYNEQFF. The CDR3 DNA follows: TGTGCCACCAGTGAGACCGGGCCCTACAATGAGCAGTTCTTC. The chain has TRBV24-1 and TRBJ2-1; no clear D. Germline V lookup: CDR1 KGHDR, CDR2 SFDVKD. This CDR3 region has 14 residues. V was trimmed by 4 bases and J by 2 bases, leaving 8 bases between them.

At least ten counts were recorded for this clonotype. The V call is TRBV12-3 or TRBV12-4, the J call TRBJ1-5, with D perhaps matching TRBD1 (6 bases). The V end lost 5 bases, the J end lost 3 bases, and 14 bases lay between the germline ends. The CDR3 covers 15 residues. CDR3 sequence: CASSPIGGINQPQHF. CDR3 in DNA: TGTGCCAGCAGTCCTATCGGGGGCATCAATCAGCCCCAGCATTTT.

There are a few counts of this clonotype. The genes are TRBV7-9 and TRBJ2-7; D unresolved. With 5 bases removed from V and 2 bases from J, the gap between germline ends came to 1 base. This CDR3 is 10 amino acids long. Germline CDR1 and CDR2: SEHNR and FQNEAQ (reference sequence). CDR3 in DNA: TGTGCCAGCAGCGCCTACGAGCAGTACGTC. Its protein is CASSAYEQYV.

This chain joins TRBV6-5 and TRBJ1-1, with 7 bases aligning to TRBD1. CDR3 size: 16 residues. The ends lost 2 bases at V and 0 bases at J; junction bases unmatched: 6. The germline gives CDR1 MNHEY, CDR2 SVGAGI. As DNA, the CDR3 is TGTGCCAGCAGTTACCCGACAGGGTCAATGAACACTGAAGCTTTCTTT. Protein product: CASSYPTGSMNTEAFF.

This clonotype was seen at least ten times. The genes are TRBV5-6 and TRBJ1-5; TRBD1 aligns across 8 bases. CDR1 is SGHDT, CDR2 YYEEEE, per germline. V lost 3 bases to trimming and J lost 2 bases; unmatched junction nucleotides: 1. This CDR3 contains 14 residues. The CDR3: CASSSGQGNQPQHF. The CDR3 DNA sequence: TGTGCCAGCAGCTCGGGACAGGGCAATCAGCCCCAGCATTTT.